This passage covers 32 T cell receptor beta chains from one sample sequenced in a study of T cell changes during pregnancy in multiple sclerosis (dated by TCRdb to between 2018 and 2021). Library method: the immunoSEQ multiplex PCR assay. TCRdb holds this immuneACCESS table with in-frame rearrangements only. Some clones are missing; in checked studies, unresolved V genes explain under half, and the rest has no known cause. Across this sample there are approximately 46,000 clones, with approximately 90% seen only once. 2.5% to 3% of the sample is taken by the ten largest. The source was CD8+ T cells from peripheral blood mononuclear cells, collected in the second trimester of pregnancy. Every receptor here comes from a female donor with multiple sclerosis, enrolled in a pregnancy study.

The V and J genes are TRBV9 and TRBJ1-6; 9 bases fit TRBD1. The CDR3 runs 15 residues. Germline values: CDR1 SGDLS, CDR2 YYNGEE. The junction had 8 bases not matched to a gene; V was cut back by 4 bases and J by 9 bases. The CDR3 DNA reads as TGTGCCAGCAGCCCAGGACAGGGGACGGGTTCACCCCTCCACTTT. Its translation is CASSPGQGTGSPLHF.

The genes are TRBV7-9 and TRBJ2-7, with TRBD1 matching 7 bases. Trimming cost V 6 bases and J 6 bases; bases outside gene matches: 8. Per germline, CDR1 SEHNR and CDR2 FQNEAQ (reference sequence). The CDR3 sequence is 13 residues long. The CDR3 sequence is CASSNRDRREQYF. The CDR3 DNA sequence: TGTGCCAGCAGTAACCGGGACAGACGCGAGCAGTACTTC.

The J gene is TRBJ1-3, the V gene TRBV29-1, with D uncertain. Trimming cost V 3 bases and J 0 bases, with 12 bases left between them. This CDR3 region has 15 residues. CDR1 is SQVTM and CDR2 is ANQGSEA in the germline V gene. CDR3 nucleotide sequence: TGCAGCGTTGAGACGGGAGAGAGCTCTGGAAACACCATATATTTT. Protein: CSVETGESSGNTIYF.

The chain has TRBV5-6 and TRBJ1-3; 7 positions match TRBD1. V was pared by 4 bases and J by 0 bases, with 13 bases of the junction left unmatched. Germline CDR1 reads SGHDT; CDR2 reads YYEEEE. The CDR3 totals 18 residues. The CDR3, as DNA: TGTGCCAGCAGCGATACTGTCTTAGGGGGCCACTCTGGAAACACCATATATTTT. Amino acids: CASSDTVLGGHSGNTIYF.

This clone was seen only once. V usage is TRBV19 and J usage is TRBJ2-3; 8 nucleotides line up with TRBD2. CDR3 length: 15 amino acids. CDR1 and CDR2 from the germline V gene are LNHDA and SQIVND (reference sequence). The V gene end was trimmed by 3 bases and the J gene end by 2 bases; junction bases not matched to a gene: 4. As DNA, the CDR3 is TGTGCCAGTAGTATCGGCGGGGGGACCACAGATACGCAGTATTTT. Residues: CASSIGGGTTDTQYF.

The chain recombines TRBV7-8 with TRBJ1-4; TRBD1 matches at 9 bases. V lost 5 bases and J lost 8; bases outside the gene matches: 9. Germline assignment: CDR1 SGHVS and CDR2 FQNEAQ. The CDR3 is 15 residues long. The CDR3 sequence: CASSPDRGAREKLFF. The CDR3 DNA is TGTGCCAGCAGCCCCGACAGGGGGGCGCGGGAAAAACTGTTTTTT.

The rearrangement uses TRBV25-1 and TRBJ1-1; tentatively, D is TRBD1 (5 bases). This CDR3 contains 14 residues. The V and J ends lost 1 base and 4 bases respectively, with 10 bases between them. The germline V gene encodes CDR1 MGHDK and CDR2 SYGVNS. The CDR3 sequence: CASSEWTNPTEAFF. In DNA, the CDR3 is TGTGCCAGCAGTGAATGGACAAATCCCACTGAAGCTTTCTTT.

V is TRBV11-2 and J is TRBJ2-7; D possibly corresponds to TRBD2 (5 bases). This CDR3 region has 15 residues. The germline gives CDR1 SGHAT, CDR2 FQNNGV. Trimming pared 1 base from V and 2 bases from J, leaving 12 bases between. This CDR3 reads CASSLGRSGTYEQYF. The CDR3 coding sequence is TGTGCCAGCAGCTTAGGGAGGTCCGGTACCTACGAGCAGTACTTC.

The chain has TRBV19 and TRBJ1-2; TRBD1 matches 9 bases. The J segment lost 1 base and the V segment lost 5 bases, leaving 5 bases of the junction unmatched. The CDR3 sequence is 15 residues long. Germline assignment: CDR1 LNHDA and CDR2 SQIVND (reference sequence). CDR3 amino acids: CASSGRTGDNYGYTF. CDR3 bases: TGTGCCAGTAGTGGTCGGACAGGGGATAACTATGGCTACACCTTC.

This chain joins TRBV5-5 and TRBJ1-5; no reliable D call. Germline V lookup: CDR1 SGHKS, CDR2 YYEKEE (reference sequence). Trimming removed 3 bases from V and 4 bases from J, with 8 bases in between. The CDR3 has 13 residues. The CDR3 loop reads CASSSDWNQPQHF. The DNA for the CDR3 is TGTGCCAGCAGCTCCGACTGGAATCAGCCCCAGCATTTT. Supplemented by reference TRBV5-5 and TRBJ1-5, the full variable domain reads DAGVTQSPTHLIKTRGQQVTLRCSPISGHKSVSWYQQVLGQGPQFIFQYYEKEERGRGNFPDRFSARQFPNYSSELNVNALLLGDSALYLCASSSDWNQPQHFGDGTRLSIL.

This clone has just one count. The genes are TRBV4-3 and TRBJ1-6; 8 nucleotides agree with TRBD1. Germline loops: CDR1 LGHNA, CDR2 YSLEER. The CDR3 length is 16 residues. V shed 1 base, J shed 5 bases, and the junction held 4 bases outside the gene matches. The chain's CDR3 is CASSQVWTGNNSPLHF. The CDR3 region has the DNA TGCGCCAGCAGCCAAGTTTGGACAGGGAATAATTCACCCCTCCACTTT.

The rearrangement uses TRBV27 and TRBJ2-7, with D uncertain. This CDR3 is 13 amino acids long. V was pared by 5 bases and J by 3 bases, with 11 bases between. Germline values: CDR1 MNHEY, CDR2 SMNVEV (reference sequence). The CDR3 sequence is CASSSELDYEQYF. The CDR3 coding sequence is TGTGCCAGCAGTAGCGAGCTGGACTACGAGCAGTACTTC.

The chain employs TRBV7-6 and TRBJ2-1; 8 nucleotides line up with TRBD1. V was clipped by 4 bases and J by 0 bases; unmatched bases: 5. In germline, CDR1 is SGHVS, CDR2 FNYEAQ. The CDR3 is 16 amino acids. The CDR3, as DNA: TGTGCCAGCAGCTCCTGGACAGGGAGCTCCTACAATGAGCAGTTCTTC. The encoded protein is CASSSWTGSSYNEQFF.

This rearrangement joins TRBV6-6 to TRBJ2-1, with 7 bases fitting TRBD1. CDR1 is MNHNY, CDR2 SVGAGI, per germline (reference sequence). This CDR3 region has 14 residues. The trim removed 5 bases at V and 5 bases at J, leaving 6 bases unmatched. The chain's CDR3 is CASSTGTANNEQFF. CDR3 coding DNA: TGTGCCAGCAGTACCGGGACAGCAAACAATGAGCAGTTCTTC.

The V gene is TRBV10-3, the J gene TRBJ1-2, with no clear D. Germline lookup yields CDR1 ENHRY and CDR2 SYGVKD. V lost 8 bases and J lost 4, with 17 bases in between. This CDR3 is 14 amino acids long. The CDR3 DNA reads as TGTGCCATCGCCCCTGACTCGGGTGTCTATGGCTACACCTTC. Protein product: CAIAPDSGVYGYTF.

The V gene is TRBV7-6, the J gene TRBJ1-2; D remains unclear. CDR3 length equals 15 residues. V was cut by 0 bases and J by 1 base, with 9 bases left in between. Germline V gene data show CDR1 as SGHVS and CDR2 as FNYEAQ. CDR3 coding DNA: TGTGCCAGCAGCTTAGCGCCAGGATATAACTATGGCTACACCTTC. Protein: CASSLAPGYNYGYTF.

This clone was seen a handful of times. The V and J genes are TRBV5-6 and TRBJ1-1, with D possibly being TRBD1 (6 bases). CDR3 length equals 14 residues. CDR1 is SGHDT and CDR2 is YYEEEE in the germline V gene. Trimming removed 0 bases at V and 0 bases at J, with 6 bases between. CDR3 coding DNA: TGTGCCAGCAGCTTGGGGACAGTGAACACTGAAGCTTTCTTT. Its translation is CASSLGTVNTEAFF.

This chain connects TRBV2 to TRBJ1-5; D gene unclear. V lost 8 bases, J lost 2 bases, and 13 bases lay in between. CDR1 is SNHLY, CDR2 FYNNEI, per germline. The CDR3 has 14 amino acids. CDR3 in amino acids: CASGETRRNQPQHF. CDR3 in DNA: TGTGCCAGCGGAGAGACCCGTCGCAATCAGCCCCAGCATTTT. Full variable domain (remainder filled in from reference TRBV2 and TRBJ1-5): EPEVTQTPSHQVTQMGQEVILRCVPISNHLYFYWYRQILGQKVEFLVSFYNNEISEKSEIFDDQFSVERPDGSNFTLKIRSTKLEDSAMYFCASGETRRNQPQHFGDGTRLSIL.

The V gene is TRBV13, the J gene TRBJ2-7; TRBD1 matches at 9 bases. Germline V gene sequence: CDR1 PRHDT, CDR2 FYEKMQ (reference sequence). The V gene end was trimmed by 5 bases and the J gene end by 4 bases; junction bases not matched to a gene: 9. The CDR3 loop spans 15 amino acids. CDR3 nucleotide sequence: TGTGCCAGCAGCCGAACCGGGACAGGGAGTTACGAGCAGTACTTC. Translated: CASSRTGTGSYEQYF.

This clone was picked up one time. The chain couples TRBV10-1 to TRBJ1-4, with TRBD1 identical over 7 bases. V gave up 11 bases and J gave up 3 bases; unmatched junction bases: 15. The CDR3 has 16 residues. Germline assignment: CDR1 WNHNN and CDR2 SYGVQD (reference sequence). CDR3 loop: CAHWSGQPAANEKLFF. CDR3 DNA: TGCGCCCACTGGTCGGGACAGCCTGCTGCTAATGAAAAACTGTTTTTT.

The chain has TRBV4-3 and TRBJ1-1; possible D gene TRBD1, 5 bases. Germline assignment: CDR1 LGHNA and CDR2 YSLEER. The CDR3 has 14 residues. V was trimmed by 4 bases and J by 7 bases, leaving 16 bases between them. The CDR3 DNA sequence: TGCGCCAGCAGCCCCACCAGGGTCTCGGTTGAAGCTTTCTTT. Translating it yields CASSPTRVSVEAFF.

The chain carries TRBV6-6 and TRBJ2-7, with 7 positions matching TRBD2. V lost 0 bases to trimming and J lost 2 bases; unmatched junction nucleotides: 4. CDR3 length: 15 amino acids. Germline assignment: CDR1 MNHNY and CDR2 SVGAGI (reference sequence). The CDR3 region has the DNA TGTGCCAGCAGTTACTCGGGAGGGAAAACCTACGAGCAGTACTTC. This codes for CASSYSGGKTYEQYF.

The V gene is TRBV30, the J gene TRBJ2-1; 7 bases are shared with TRBD1. From germline, CDR1 is GTSNPN and CDR2 SVGIG (reference sequence). V shed 6 bases, J shed 2 bases, and the junction held 7 bases outside the gene matches. The CDR3 loop spans 14 amino acids. The CDR3 loop is CACDRAEAYNEQFF. CDR3 bases: TGTGCCTGTGACAGGGCGGAGGCCTACAATGAGCAGTTCTTC. Full variable domain (rest looked up from reference TRBV30 and TRBJ2-1): SQTIHQWPATLVQPVGSPLSLECTVEGTSNPNLYWYRQAAGRGLQLLFYSVGIGQISSEVPQNLSASRPQDRQFILSSKKLLLSDSGFYLCACDRAEAYNEQFFGPGTRLTVL.

This chain uses TRBV7-9 with TRBJ2-7, with TRBD2 identical over 8 bases. The junction had 7 bases not matched to a gene; V was cut back by 10 bases and J by 5 bases. The CDR3 consists of 12 residues. The germline V gene has CDR1 SEHNR and CDR2 FQNEAQ (reference sequence). CDR3 coding DNA: TGTGCCACCGGTCGGGGGGGCCACGAGCAGTACTTC. Translated, it gives CATGRGGHEQYF.

This rearrangement joins TRBV5-6 to TRBJ1-5; D might be TRBD1 (5 bases). The CDR3 covers 15 residues. Trimming removed 4 bases at V and 6 bases at J, with 17 bases between. Looked up from germline, CDR1 is SGHDT and CDR2 is YYEEEE. The CDR3 loop reads CASSPRWGGGQPQHF. In nucleotides, the CDR3 is TGTGCCAGCAGCCCTCGCTGGGGGGGAGGTCAGCCCCAGCATTTT.

This clone was detected only once. Sequence at one end of the junction differs from germline and may be a read error. The V call is TRBV5-1, the J call TRBJ2-7, with unresolved D. Looked up from germline, CDR1 is SGHRS and CDR2 is YFSETQ. The CDR3 has 13 amino acids. CDR3 DNA: TGTGCCAGCAGCTTTGGAGTTTCCTACGAGCAGTACTTC. Translated, it gives CASSFGVSYEQYF.

The rearrangement joins TRBV7-9 to TRBJ1-3; D is possibly TRBD1 (5 bases). CDR3 length: 17 residues. CDR1 is SEHNR, CDR2 FQNEAQ, per germline (reference sequence). V dropped 5 bases and J dropped 2 bases, with 19 bases sitting between them. CDR3 amino acids: CASSPPAGGSAGNTIYF. In DNA form, the CDR3 reads TGTGCCAGCAGCCCGCCCGCGGGGGGATCTGCTGGAAACACCATATATTTT.

The rearrangement uses TRBV4-3 and TRBJ2-7, with 11 bases fitting TRBD2. V trimming: 1 base; J trimming: 3 bases; junction bases outside the gene matches: 5. This CDR3 is built from 16 residues. Germline-derived CDR1 and CDR2 are LGHNA and YSLEER. Here the CDR3 reads CASSQGPSGGHYEQYF. In nucleotides, the CDR3 is TGCGCCAGCAGCCAAGGCCCTAGCGGGGGGCACTACGAGCAGTACTTC.

The chain employs TRBV29-1 and TRBJ1-4; 11 bases agree with TRBD1. The CDR3 sequence is 14 residues long. The V segment lost 3 bases and the J segment 6 bases; nucleotides outside the gene matches: 3. Germline V gene sequence: CDR1 SQVTM, CDR2 ANQGSEA. DNA for the CDR3: TGCAGCGTTGATCCGGGACAGGGGGATGAAAAACTGTTTTTT. This codes for CSVDPGQGDEKLFF.

The chain has TRBV7-6 and TRBJ1-5; D gene ambiguous. CDR1 and CDR2 (germline): SGHVS, FNYEAQ. V lost 1 base to trimming and J lost 6 bases, with 10 bases between them. The CDR3 contains 14 residues. The DNA for the CDR3 is TGTGCCAGCAGCTTAGACCCGGGGAGTCAGCCCCAGCATTTT. The encoded protein is CASSLDPGSQPQHF.

The chain carries TRBV4-3 and TRBJ2-3; 10 nucleotides line up with TRBD1. The CDR3 covers 16 residues. Germline V gives CDR1 LGHNA, CDR2 YSLEER. The V and J ends lost 1 base and 2 bases, in that order; junction bases with no gene match: 3. The CDR3 DNA sequence: TGCGCCAGCAGCCAAGGACAGGGGGCGGCCACAGATACGCAGTATTTT. This encodes CASSQGQGAATDTQYF.

The chain recombines TRBV5-1 with TRBJ1-2; D ambiguous. The CDR3 spans 14 residues. In germline, CDR1 is SGHRS, CDR2 YFSETQ. V was clipped by 0 bases and J by 7 bases, with 13 bases between them. The CDR3 sequence is CASSLDISGFGYTF. The CDR3 nucleotides are TGCGCCAGCAGCTTGGATATTTCGGGGTTTGGCTACACCTTC. Filled out from reference TRBV5-1 and TRBJ1-2, the complete variable domain reads KAGVTQTPRYLIKTRGQQVTLSCSPISGHRSVSWYQQTPGQGLQFLFEYFSETQRNKGNFPGRFSGRQFSNSRSEMNVSTLELGDSALYLCASSLDISGFGYTFGSGTRLTVV.